These 29 T cell receptor beta chains were sequenced from one sample in a study of monozygotic twins with inflammatory bowel disease. TCRdb derives one entry per CDR3 protein from the 5' RACE reads, leaving out DNA. The clone table shows hundreds of thousands of distinct CDR3 sequences, with the ten largest holding 2% to 2.5%. Sequenced sample: blood. The receptors shown here come from a human donor with ulcerative colitis or Crohn's disease, or a healthy co-twin of an affected twin (not recorded which).

This chain links TRBV27 with TRBJ1-2. The CDR3 covers 14 residues. Germline CDR1 and CDR2: MNHEY and SMNVEV (reference sequence). The chain's CDR3 is CASSSGGVGYGYTF.

The CDR3 loop reads CASGILTGSPYNEQFF. V gene TRBV12-5 combines with J gene TRBJ2-1; the D gene TCRdb calls, TRBD1, cannot be checked with no DNA. Germline CDR1 reads LGHNT; CDR2 reads FRNRAP. The CDR3 is 16 amino acids. The full variable domain, rest sourced from reference TRBV12-5 and TRBJ2-1, is DARVTQTPRHKVTEMGQEVTMRCQPILGHNTVFWYRQTMMQGLELLAYFRNRAPLDDSGMPKDRFSAEMPDATLATLKIQPSEPRDSAVYFCASGILTGSPYNEQFFGPGTRLTVL.

This CDR3 is CASSLPGDEQYF. The chain recombines TRBV5-1 with TRBJ2-7. Germline lookup yields CDR1 SGHRS and CDR2 YFSETQ. The length of the CDR3 is 12 residues. The whole variable domain, remainder taken from reference TRBV5-1 and TRBJ2-7, is KAGVTQTPRYLIKTRGQQVTLSCSPISGHRSVSWYQQTPGQGLQFLFEYFSETQRNKGNFPGRFSGRQFSNSRSEMNVSTLELGDSALYLCASSLPGDEQYFGPGTRLTVT.

The CDR3 spells CASSLVGLVKETQYF. The chain uses TRBV5-1 and TRBJ2-5; the D call of TRBD2 rests on TCRdb alone, since no DNA is present to check it. Germline values: CDR1 SGHRS, CDR2 YFSETQ. The CDR3 loop spans 15 amino acids.

V is TRBV6-5 and J is TRBJ1-6. CDR3 length: 14 amino acids. Germline V gene data show CDR1 as MNHEY and CDR2 as SVGAGI. CDR3 amino acids: CASSYTGYNSPLHF.

The chain is built from TRBV4-1 and TRBJ2-1; as DNA is missing, the TRBD1 call by TCRdb cannot be tested. This CDR3 contains 13 residues. CDR1 MGHRA and CDR2 YSYEKL come from the germline V gene. The CDR3 is CASSQDSGNEQFF.

The V gene is TRBV5-1, the J gene TRBJ1-2; TCRdb reports TRBD1, a call that lacks DNA to check it against. Germline CDR1 is SGHRS and CDR2 is YFSETQ. This CDR3 comprises 17 residues. The CDR3 loop reads CASSLTDREGFIYGYTF.

The chain employs TRBV5-1 and TRBJ1-3. This CDR3 is built from 15 residues. The germline V gene encodes CDR1 SGHRS and CDR2 YFSETQ. The CDR3 spells CASSSEGTSGNTIYF.

The gene calls are TRBV5-1 and TRBJ2-2; TCRdb lists TRBD2, though no DNA is available to test this call. The CDR3 is 15 residues long. The germline CDR1 and CDR2 sequences are SGHRS and YFSETQ. CDR3 loop: CASGVVAGNTGELFF.

The chain carries TRBV5-1 and TRBJ2-7; TCRdb outputs TRBD1, but without DNA this stays unchecked. Germline CDR1 reads SGHRS; CDR2 reads YFSETQ. The length of the CDR3 is 17 residues. The CDR3 spells CASSSTTGGEDLYEQYF.

CDR3 residues: CASSLAFDEQFF. V and J are TRBV5-1 and TRBJ2-1. The CDR3 spans 12 residues. Looked up from germline, CDR1 is SGHRS and CDR2 is YFSETQ.

V is TRBV18 and J is TRBJ2-1; checking the TCRdb D call of TRBD2 is not possible without DNA. The CDR3 sequence is 15 residues long. In germline, CDR1 is KGHSH, CDR2 LQKENI. The CDR3 region is CASSRPSGGYNEQFF.

The chain is built from TRBV5-5 and TRBJ2-6; TCRdb's D call, TRBD1, is unchecked because there is no DNA. From germline, CDR1 is SGHKS and CDR2 YYEKEE (reference sequence). There are 17 residues in the CDR3. Here the CDR3 reads CASSGQGLSSGANVLTF.

The rearrangement links TRBV29-1 to TRBJ1-1. Germline CDR1 and CDR2: SQVTM and ANQGSEA. There are 11 residues in the CDR3. The CDR3 spells CSVKRNTEAFF.

J is TRBJ2-7 and V is TRBV4-1; the TCRdb call, TRBD1, lacks DNA for checking. Germline loops: CDR1 MGHRA, CDR2 YSYEKL. This CDR3 contains 13 residues. CDR3 sequence: CASSHGTDYEQYF.

The chain couples TRBV6-5 to TRBJ2-7; TCRdb outputs TRBD1, but without DNA this stays unchecked. The CDR3 sequence is 15 residues long. CDR1 is MNHEY and CDR2 is SVGAGI in the germline V gene. CDR3 protein: CASSYSGTVTYEQYF.

The V call is TRBV5-6, the J call TRBJ2-1; TCRdb proposes TRBD1, but this gene call is untestable without DNA. CDR3 length: 17 residues. Germline CDR1 is SGHDT and CDR2 is YYEEEE. CDR3 sequence: CASSLDGTASSYNEQFF.

CDR3 sequence: CASSLLFGASGSMNEQFF. V is TRBV11-2 and J is TRBJ2-1; the TCRdb call, TRBD2, lacks DNA for checking. Germline CDR1 SGHAT, CDR2 FQNNGV. There are 18 residues in the CDR3.

The chain couples TRBV30 to TRBJ1-5; with no DNA, the TCRdb D assignment of TRBD1 cannot be verified. Germline V CDR1 and CDR2: GTSNPN, SVGIG (reference sequence). The CDR3 has 14 amino acids. CDR3 residues: CAWSRGVSNQPQHF.

The chain employs TRBV7-9 and TRBJ1-2; TCRdb proposes TRBD1, but this gene call is untestable without DNA. The CDR3 totals 14 residues. Germline-derived CDR1 and CDR2 are SEHNR and FQNEAQ (reference sequence). The CDR3 protein is CASSLGDSVYGYTF.

This chain uses TRBV7-3 with TRBJ1-1; TCRdb's D gene call, TRBD1, goes unchecked for lack of DNA. The CDR3 spans 13 residues. The V gene's germline CDR1 is SGHTA and CDR2 FQGTGA. The CDR3 region is CASPGLGNTEAFF.

V gene TRBV7-9 combines with J gene TRBJ2-7; the D call from TCRdb, TRBD2, cannot be confirmed without DNA. Germline CDR1 reads SEHNR; CDR2 reads FQNEAQ (reference sequence). This CDR3 contains 16 residues. The CDR3 spells CASSFLPSQGKYEQYF. The full variable domain, with the rest looked up from reference TRBV7-9 and TRBJ2-7, is DTGVSQNPRHKITKRGQNVTFRCDPISEHNRLYWYRQTLGQGPEFLTYFQNEAQLEKSRLLSDRFSAERPKGSFSTLEIQRTEQGDSAMYLCASSFLPSQGKYEQYFGPGTRLTVT.

The chain combines TRBV12-3 or TRBV12-4 with TRBJ1-5. There are 13 residues in the CDR3. CDR3: CASSLQTNQPQHF.

This chain joins TRBV6-2 or TRBV6-3 and TRBJ1-5. CDR1 MNHEY and CDR2 SVGEGT come from the germline V gene. The length of the CDR3 is 15 residues. The CDR3 sequence: CASSYSGTTGQPQHF.

The V gene is TRBV19, the J gene TRBJ2-1; with no DNA, the TCRdb D assignment of TRBD2 cannot be verified. The CDR3 consists of 15 residues. Germline values: CDR1 LNHDA, CDR2 SQIVND (reference sequence). The CDR3 loop reads CASSIGQGHHNEQFF.

The V and J genes are TRBV29-1 and TRBJ2-5; absent DNA, TCRdb's TRBD1 call cannot be checked. Germline CDR1 is SQVTM and CDR2 is ANQGSEA. This CDR3 contains 12 residues. CDR3 protein: CSVDLTGQTQYF.

CDR3 in amino acids: CASSLSGKTPYGYTF. V usage is TRBV6-5 and J usage is TRBJ1-2; checking the TCRdb D call of TRBD1 is not possible without DNA. Germline CDR1 reads MNHEY; CDR2 reads SVGAGI. The CDR3 covers 15 residues.

The chain is built from TRBV5-1 and TRBJ1-3. Germline V gives CDR1 SGHRS, CDR2 YFSETQ. This CDR3 comprises 16 residues. The chain's CDR3 is CASSPGGGNSGNTIYF.

The genes are TRBV7-2 and TRBJ2-3; the TCRdb D gene call, TRBD1, has no DNA to confirm it. The germline gives CDR1 SGHTA, CDR2 FQGNSA. The CDR3 is made up of 11 amino acids. The chain's CDR3 is CASSLVEGQVF.